This TCR beta chain comes out of a study of neurological immune-mediated disorders. TCRdb ran MiXCR on the 5' RACE reads and lists one entry per CDR3 protein. Of around 130,000 distinct CDR3 sequences in the sample, about 3.4% were seen once. This clonotype has ten or more counts. CDR3 length: 16 residues. The ends lost 4 bases at V and 0 bases at J; junction bases unmatched: 7. CDR1 and CDR2 (germline): SGHRS, YFSETQ. The TCR was taken from a woman between 25 and 40 years old with multiple sclerosis. Sequenced sample: PBMCs. This rearrangement joins TRBV5-1 to TRBJ2-3, with TRBD1 matching over 8 bases. In DNA, the CDR3 is TGCGCCAGCAGCGGCCGCCAGGGGGCTAGCACAGATACGCAGTATTTT. It specifies CASSGRQGASTDTQYF.